This T cell receptor beta chain was sequenced during a study of regulatory T cells in long-lasting Graves disease. Building of the TCR beta libraries involved iRepertoire HTBI primers and Arm-PCR of CDR3 regions. MiXCR was run by TCRdb on the multiplex PCR reads, yielding one entry per CDR3 protein. The table includes around 460,000 distinct CDR3 sequences, roughly a fifth detected once. This clonotype has a count of ten or more. The CDR3 is 12 amino acids. The V end was cut by 0 bases, the J end by 6 bases, with 5 bases between. Looked up from germline, CDR1 is SGHVS and CDR2 is FQNEAQ. Indicated time point: persistent/refractory GD, antithyroid drugs over 5 years with positive TRAb. The TCR library was made from RNA that had been extracted from PBMCs in TRIzol.

The origin of this receptor is a female donor with Graves disease. This chain joins TRBV7-8 and TRBJ1-1; D uncertain. Specimen: peripheral blood mononuclear cells (PBMCs), collected when the disease was refractory, from a patient treated with antithyroid drugs. Here the CDR3 DNA reads TGTGCCAGCAGCTTAGCGACTGCTGAAGCTTTCTTT. Translated, it gives CASSLATAEAFF.